This record covers a single T cell receptor (beta chain). The table came from immunoSEQ multiplex PCR; TCRdb's copy has only in-frame clones and leaves some out. The table lists tens of thousands of clones, around 85% of them singletons, with approximately 4.8% in the top ten. This sample stems from a study of blood T cell repertoires in COVID-19. Whole-study context: Donors in the United States, Italy and Spain gave samples during acute or convalescent COVID-19. T cells, B-cell-depleted T cells, or PBMCs provided the cDNA or gDNA that served as material.

The V gene's germline CDR1 is SGHDT and CDR2 YYEEEE. Trimming stripped 3 bases from V and 1 base from J, with 2 bases between. The CDR3 contains 11 residues. The chain employs TRBV5-6 and TRBJ2-7, with no clear D. The clonotype originates from a man older than 75 with acute or convalescent COVID-19. The sequencing input was peripheral blood. CDR3 coding DNA: TGTGCCAGCAGCTCGTCCTACGAGCAGTACTTC. Encoded protein: CASSSSYEQYF.